The next 10 T cell receptor beta chains were all read from a single sample in a study of blood T cell repertoires in COVID-19. Using immunoSEQ multiplex PCR, the repertoire was profiled, and TCRdb retains in-frame clones only, with some absent. The table has a few hundred thousand clones, roughly 86% seen once. The sequencing input was peripheral blood. These receptors were obtained from a human donor in a cohort sampled during active COVID-19.

The chain's CDR3 is CSASLVGESTDTQYF. Here the CDR3 DNA reads TGCAGTGCTAGTCTAGTAGGAGAGAGCACAGATACGCAGTATTTT. This rearrangement joins TRBV20-1 to TRBJ2-3; D ambiguous. Germline assignment: CDR1 DFQATT and CDR2 SNEGSKA (reference sequence). The CDR3 runs 15 residues. The germline V and J ends were trimmed by 3 bases and 0 bases, with 13 bases remaining between them.

The V and J genes are TRBV30 and TRBJ2-3; 15 nucleotides match TRBD2. Trimming took 8 bases from V and 3 from J; bases not matched to a gene: 9. The CDR3 contains 16 residues. From germline, CDR1 is GTSNPN and CDR2 SVGIG (reference sequence). CDR3 residues: CAGTSGGRRWTDTQYF. DNA for the CDR3: TGTGCCGGGACTAGCGGGGGGAGGAGGTGGACAGATACGCAGTATTTT. The whole variable domain, filled in from reference TRBV30 and TRBJ2-3, reads SQTIHQWPATLVQPVGSPLSLECTVEGTSNPNLYWYRQAAGRGLQLLFYSVGIGQISSEVPQNLSASRPQDRQFILSSKKLLLSDSGFYLCAGTSGGRRWTDTQYFGPGTRLTVL.

The chain has TRBV5-1 and TRBJ2-7; TRBD2 matches 10 bases. From germline, CDR1 is SGHRS and CDR2 YFSETQ. This CDR3 has 18 residues. V trimming: 4 bases; J trimming: 1 base; junction bases outside the gene matches: 14. The CDR3 DNA sequence: TGCGCCAGCAGCCTCGCTACTAGCGGGGCCGGCTTATCCTACGAGCAGTACTTC. Translating it yields CASSLATSGAGLSYEQYF.

This chain joins TRBV28 and TRBJ1-6, with D perhaps TRBD1 (5 bases). The CDR3 is 15 amino acids. From germline, CDR1 is MDHEN and CDR2 SYDVKM. Trimming took off 5 bases at V and 6 bases at J, with 14 bases between the two ends. In DNA form, the CDR3 reads TGTGCCAGCAGTGCCCGGACAAGGGGTAATTCACCCCTCCACTTT. The encoded protein is CASSARTRGNSPLHF.

About this clone itself: Just one base apart from a much larger clone, this may be a read error. The chain carries TRBV5-6 and TRBJ1-2; 7 positions match TRBD1. The CDR3 runs to 13 residues. Germline CDR1 SGHDT, CDR2 YYEEEE. V shed 2 bases, J shed 4 bases, and the junction held 2 bases outside the gene matches. CDR3 amino acids: CASSLGTVYGYTF. CDR3 in DNA: TGTGCCAGCAGCTTAGGGACAGTCTATGGCTACACCTTC.

This clone was picked up one time. The chain is built from TRBV7-9 and TRBJ1-1, with TRBD1 matching over 11 bases. Per the germline V gene, CDR1 is SEHNR and CDR2 is FQNEAQ (reference sequence). The CDR3 consists of 15 residues. V was pared by 5 bases and J by 4 bases, with 6 bases of the junction left unmatched. The CDR3, as DNA: TGTGCCAGCAGCAGCCTGGACAGGGGGCCCACTGAAGCTTTCTTT. This translates into CASSSLDRGPTEAFF.

V is TRBV5-1 and J is TRBJ2-7; 10 bases align to TRBD1. Per the germline V gene, CDR1 is SGHRS and CDR2 is YFSETQ. V lost 3 bases, J lost 3 bases, and 3 bases stayed unmatched. The CDR3 runs 14 residues. The CDR3 protein is CASSSGTGVYEQYF. The CDR3 DNA reads as TGCGCCAGCAGCTCCGGGACAGGGGTCTACGAGCAGTACTTC.

This clone was counted once. The chain links TRBV7-2 to TRBJ1-5, with D unclear. The CDR3 loop spans 14 amino acids. In germline, CDR1 is SGHTA, CDR2 FQGNSA. V was shortened by 5 bases and J by 6 bases, with 14 bases between the two germline ends. CDR3 protein: CASSLGGEGQPQHF. The CDR3 bases are TGTGCCAGCAGCCTAGGTGGGGAGGGTCAGCCCCAGCATTTT.

This chain links TRBV6-5 with TRBJ1-2; 7 bases map to TRBD1. CDR3 size: 14 residues. Germline-derived CDR1 and CDR2 are MNHEY and SVGAGI. J gave up 5 bases and V 6 bases, and 9 bases lay outside the gene matches. The CDR3 protein is CASSLGTEGYGYTF. The CDR3 DNA sequence: TGTGCCAGCAGCCTTGGGACAGAAGGATATGGCTACACCTTC.

This clone occurred a few times. The genes are TRBV13 and TRBJ2-7; no reliable D call. Trimming took 4 bases from V and 4 from J, leaving 14 bases between them. The germline CDR1 and CDR2 sequences are PRHDT and FYEKMQ (reference sequence). This CDR3 contains 14 residues. The CDR3 DNA reads as TGTGCCAGCAGCTCTCGTCTAGATCGGTACGAGCAGTACTTC. It specifies CASSSRLDRYEQYF.